This T cell receptor beta chain was identified during a study of technical replicates of blood from several donors. Data came from immunoSEQ multiplex PCR; TCRdb stores just in-frame clones and leaves some out. This sample has 80,000 or so clones, with 94% found just once. Germline loops: CDR1 MNHEY, CDR2 SMNVEV (reference sequence). The V end lost 2 bases, the J end lost 5 bases, and 7 bases lay between the germline ends. This CDR3 is 13 amino acids long. The material sequenced was T cells isolated from PBMCs. The chain uses TRBV27 and TRBJ1-5; a possible D gene is TRBD1 (6 bases). The sequence came from a human donor in good health. The CDR3 reads CASSLGGYQPQHF. The DNA for the CDR3 is TGTGCCAGCAGTTTAGGGGGCTATCAGCCCCAGCATTTT.